These 18 T cell receptor beta chains came from one sample sequenced in a study of OX40 agonist ivuxolimab in advanced cancers. This table comes from immunoSEQ multiplex PCR, and its TCRdb copy is limited to in-frame clones, with some not included. The table records roughly 90,000 clones, approximately 85% of them present only once. Sequences were derived from CD4+ or CD8+ T cells sorted from blood, sampled in a trial of the OX40 agonist ivuxolimab. The source is an adult with an advanced solid tumor such as melanoma, head and neck, liver or kidney cancer.

The chain joins TRBV2 to TRBJ1-4; D not resolved. With 4 bases removed from V and 8 bases from J, the gap between germline ends came to 11 bases. The length of the CDR3 is 13 residues. Germline V gene lookup returns CDR1 SNHLY and CDR2 FYNNEI. The DNA of the CDR3 is TGTGCCAGCAGTGGCGGACCCTGGGAAAAACTGTTTTTT. It encodes CASSGGPWEKLFF.

CDR3 DNA: TGTGCCAGCAGGGGAGAGGGTAACGAAAAACTGTTTTTT. Translated, it gives CASRGEGNEKLFF. J is TRBJ1-4 and V is TRBV6-4; D not certain. The CDR3 has 13 residues. Per the germline V gene, CDR1 is MRHNA and CDR2 is SNTAGT. V shed 6 bases and J shed 8 bases, with 13 bases lying between them.

This clone was found once. The V and J genes are TRBV5-5 and TRBJ1-6, with D possibly being TRBD1 (5 bases). The V gene lost 4 bases and the J gene lost 0 bases, with 14 bases spanning the gap. Per germline, CDR1 SGHKS and CDR2 YYEKEE (reference sequence). CDR3 length equals 17 residues. In DNA, the CDR3 is TGTGCCAGCAGCCCACACAGAGACAGCTCCTATAATTCACCCCTCCACTTT. Amino acids: CASSPHRDSSYNSPLHF.

On this clone itself: Germline and junction disagree at one end, which may indicate a read error. The chain employs TRBV19 and TRBJ1-1; unclear D gene. This CDR3 has 13 amino acids. Germline values: CDR1 LNHDA, CDR2 SQIVND (reference sequence). CDR3: CVSNEGWGTEAFF. The CDR3 DNA reads TGTGTCAGTAACGAGGGCTGGGGAACTGAAGCTTTCTTT.

This clone was counted a single time. The V gene is TRBV7-9, the J gene TRBJ2-1, with D maybe TRBD2 (5 bases). The CDR3 contains 12 residues. Germline V gene data show CDR1 as SEHNR and CDR2 as FQNEAQ (reference sequence). Trimming cost V 4 bases and J 7 bases, with 8 bases left between them. The CDR3 protein is CASSYTSNEQFF. The CDR3 bases are TGTGCCAGCAGCTATACTAGTAATGAGCAGTTCTTC.

Details on this clone: One junction end does not reproduce the germline sequence, and a read error may be involved. J is TRBJ2-1 and V is TRBV27; 8 nucleotides line up with TRBD2. CDR3 length: 18 residues. CDR1 and CDR2 (germline): MNHEY, SMNVEV (reference sequence). CDR3 in amino acids: CASSSGAGGGYSYNEQFF. CDR3 nucleotide sequence: TGTGCCAGCAGTTCCGGCGCTGGCGGGGGGTACTCCTATAATGAGCAGTTCTTC.

This clone was seen a single time. The chain recombines TRBV5-5 with TRBJ1-1; D remains unclear. CDR3 length: 13 amino acids. The V end was cut by 0 bases, the J end by 2 bases, with 5 bases between. Germline CDR1 reads SGHKS; CDR2 reads YYEKEE (reference sequence). CDR3 amino acids: CASSLAFNTEAFF. The CDR3, as DNA: TGTGCCAGCAGCTTGGCGTTCAACACTGAAGCTTTCTTT.

The chain is built from TRBV6-5 and TRBJ2-7, with 7 nucleotides matching TRBD1. CDR3 length: 14 residues. V shed 2 bases and J 4 bases; nucleotides not matched to a gene: 5. Germline CDR1 reads MNHEY; CDR2 reads SVGAGI. This CDR3 is CASSYRGRGYEQYF. The CDR3 DNA reads TGTGCCAGCAGTTACAGGGGGCGCGGGTACGAGCAGTACTTC.

In its sample, this clone was seen once. The chain joins TRBV28 to TRBJ1-2, with D possibly matching TRBD1 (6 bases). The length of the CDR3 is 12 residues. V lost 7 bases, J lost 12 bases, and 18 bases lay in between. From germline, CDR1 is MDHEN and CDR2 SYDVKM. The CDR3 sequence is CASKTRQGRDTF. Written as DNA, the CDR3 is TGTGCCAGCAAAACCCGCCAGGGGCGGGACACCTTC.

The rearrangement links TRBV6-5 to TRBJ1-2; no reliable D call. This CDR3 has 16 residues. V was clipped by 0 bases and J by 2 bases, with 13 bases between them. Germline-derived CDR1 and CDR2 are MNHEY and SVGAGI. CDR3 DNA sequence: TGTGCCAGCAGTTACTCGAAGGGCAGATCAAACTATGGCTACACCTTC. It is translated as CASSYSKGRSNYGYTF.

This clone was detected once. V usage is TRBV18 and J usage is TRBJ2-1; D may correspond to TRBD1 or TRBD2 (5 bases each). The CDR3 is made up of 15 amino acids. V was pared by 3 bases and J by 8 bases, with 17 bases between. CDR1 and CDR2 from the germline V gene are KGHSH and LQKENI. The CDR3 region has the DNA TGTGCCAGCTCACCTATCCGGGACCACGGCGATGAGCAGTTCTTC. It encodes CASSPIRDHGDEQFF.

V is TRBV5-8 and J is TRBJ2-2, with D possibly being TRBD2 (6 bases). The V end was cut by 0 bases, the J end by 4 bases, with 10 bases between. The CDR3 runs 15 residues. The germline V gene has CDR1 SGHTS and CDR2 YDEGEE. CDR3 DNA sequence: TGTGCCAGCAGCTTGGGTACGGGGGTCACCGGGGAGCTGTTTTTT. Translated, it gives CASSLGTGVTGELFF.

V gene TRBV19 combines with J gene TRBJ2-2, with 12 bases matching TRBD1. CDR3 length: 16 amino acids. The V gene end was trimmed by 4 bases and the J gene end by 9 bases; junction bases not matched to a gene: 9. CDR1 is LNHDA, CDR2 SQIVND, per germline (reference sequence). CDR3 protein: CASSTWDRGRRRELFF. The DNA for the CDR3 is TGTGCCAGTAGTACTTGGGACAGGGGGCGCCGCCGGGAGCTGTTTTTT. The whole variable domain, filled in from reference TRBV19 and TRBJ2-2, reads DGGITQSPKYLFRKEGQNVTLSCEQNLNHDAMYWYRQDPGQGLRLIYYSQIVNDFQKGDIAEGYSVSREKKESFPLTVTSAQKNPTAFYLCASSTWDRGRRRELFFGEGSRLTVL.

The rearrangement links TRBV11-2 to TRBJ1-1; D not certain. V was clipped by 2 bases and J by 3 bases, with 4 bases between them. Germline CDR1 and CDR2: SGHAT and FQNNGV. The CDR3 consists of 12 residues. CDR3 residues: CASSLIDTEAFF. CDR3 DNA: TGTGCCAGCAGCTTAATTGACACTGAAGCTTTCTTT.

J is TRBJ2-6 and V is TRBV7-2; D not certain. In germline, CDR1 is SGHTA, CDR2 FQGNSA. This CDR3 is 17 amino acids long. With 1 base removed from V and 0 bases from J, the gap between germline ends came to 10 bases. Here the CDR3 reads CASSLEVLVSGANVLTF. The CDR3 DNA reads TGTGCCAGCAGCTTAGAGGTCTTGGTCTCTGGGGCCAACGTCCTGACTTTC.

The gene calls are TRBV6-6 and TRBJ2-1, with TRBD2 as a possible D gene (5 bases). The V gene's germline CDR1 is MNHNY and CDR2 SVGAGI (reference sequence). This CDR3 has 15 amino acids. The V and J ends lost 6 bases and 0 bases respectively, with 12 bases between them. Here the CDR3 DNA reads TGTGCCAGCAGCTCTCAAGGGAGCTCCTACAATGAGCAGTTCTTC. It is translated as CASSSQGSSYNEQFF.

The chain is built from TRBV13 and TRBJ2-7; TRBD2 matches at 9 bases. The V gene's germline CDR1 is PRHDT and CDR2 FYEKMQ (reference sequence). The junction had 4 bases not matched to a gene; V was cut back by 5 bases and J by 5 bases. The CDR3 is 13 residues long. The CDR3 DNA reads as TGTGCCAGCAGCCACGAGCGGGGGGACGAGCAGTACTTC. Translation gives CASSHERGDEQYF.

The CDR3 region is CASSPGPTQETQYF. In DNA form, the CDR3 reads TGTGCCAGCAGTCCGGGACCGACCCAAGAGACCCAGTACTTC. V and J are TRBV2 and TRBJ2-5; D is tentatively TRBD1 or TRBD2 (5 bases each). V dropped 5 bases and J dropped 1 base, with 11 bases sitting between them. The CDR3 sequence is 14 residues long. CDR1 is SNHLY and CDR2 is FYNNEI in the germline V gene.